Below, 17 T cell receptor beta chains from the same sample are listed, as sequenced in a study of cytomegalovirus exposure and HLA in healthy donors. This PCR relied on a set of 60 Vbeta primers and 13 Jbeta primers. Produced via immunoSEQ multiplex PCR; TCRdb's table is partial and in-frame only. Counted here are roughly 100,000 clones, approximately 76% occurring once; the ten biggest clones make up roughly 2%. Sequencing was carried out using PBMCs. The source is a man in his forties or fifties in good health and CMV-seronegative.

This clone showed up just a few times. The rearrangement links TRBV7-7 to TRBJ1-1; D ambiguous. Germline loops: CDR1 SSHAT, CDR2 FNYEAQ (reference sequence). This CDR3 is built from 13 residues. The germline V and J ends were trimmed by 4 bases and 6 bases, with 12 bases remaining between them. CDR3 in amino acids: CASSSQSGSEAFF. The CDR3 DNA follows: TGTGCCAGCAGCTCCCAATCGGGGTCTGAAGCTTTCTTT.

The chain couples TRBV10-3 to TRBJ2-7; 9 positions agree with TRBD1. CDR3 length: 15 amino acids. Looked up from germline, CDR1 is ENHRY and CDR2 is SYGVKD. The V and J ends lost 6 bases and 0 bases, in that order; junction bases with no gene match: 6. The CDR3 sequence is CAIRKDRGSSYEQYF. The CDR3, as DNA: TGTGCCATCAGGAAGGACAGGGGAAGCTCCTACGAGCAGTACTTC.

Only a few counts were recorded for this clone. The CDR3 sequence: CASSLAGGAYEQYF. The CDR3 DNA is TGTGCCAGCAGCTTAGCTGGCGGGGCCTACGAGCAGTACTTC. The chain uses TRBV7-9 and TRBJ2-7; maybe TRBD2 (6 bases). The CDR3 totals 14 residues. The V gene's germline CDR1 is SEHNR and CDR2 FQNEAQ (reference sequence). The V end lost 0 bases, the J end lost 2 bases, and 8 bases lay between the germline ends.

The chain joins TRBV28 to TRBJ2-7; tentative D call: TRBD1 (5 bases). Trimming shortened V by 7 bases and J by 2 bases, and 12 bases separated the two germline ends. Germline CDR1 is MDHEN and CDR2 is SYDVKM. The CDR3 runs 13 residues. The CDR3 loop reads CASNGGATYEQYF. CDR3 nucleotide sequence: TGTGCCAGCAACGGTGGGGCGACCTACGAGCAGTACTTC.

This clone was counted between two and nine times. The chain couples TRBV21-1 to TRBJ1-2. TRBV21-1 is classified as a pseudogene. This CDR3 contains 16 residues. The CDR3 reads CASSLLAGVSVYGYTF. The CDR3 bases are TGTGCCAGCAGCCTATTAGCGGGAGTTTCGGTGTATGGCTACACCTTC.

The CDR3 is CASSLLAGGPGAQYF. CDR3 coding DNA: TGTGCCAGCAGCTTGCTGGCGGGAGGGCCGGGGGCCCAGTACTTC. This chain joins TRBV11-2 and TRBJ2-5, with 9 bases matching TRBD2. CDR1 and CDR2 from the germline V gene are SGHAT and FQNNGV. Trimming took 3 bases from V and 9 from J; bases not matched to a gene: 11. CDR3 length equals 15 residues. The variable domain in full, with the rest retrieved from reference TRBV11-2 and TRBJ2-5, is EAGVAQSPRYKIIEKRQSVAFWCNPISGHATLYWYQQILGQGPKLLIQFQNNGVVDDSQLPKDRFSAERLKGVDSTLKIQPAKLEDSAVYLCASSLLAGGPGAQYFGPGTRLLVL.

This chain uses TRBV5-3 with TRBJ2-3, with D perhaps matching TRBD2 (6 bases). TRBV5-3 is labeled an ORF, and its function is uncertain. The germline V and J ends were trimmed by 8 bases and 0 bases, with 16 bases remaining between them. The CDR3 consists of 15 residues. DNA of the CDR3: TGTGCCAGCACCCCCGGGGCGGGAAGCACAGATACGCAGTATTTT. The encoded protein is CASTPGAGSTDTQYF.

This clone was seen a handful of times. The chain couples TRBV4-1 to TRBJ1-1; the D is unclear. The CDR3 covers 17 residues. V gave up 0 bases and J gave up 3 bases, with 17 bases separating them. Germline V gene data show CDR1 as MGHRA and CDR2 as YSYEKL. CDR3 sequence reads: CASSQDWVGGADTEAFF. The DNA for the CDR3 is TGCGCCAGCAGCCAAGATTGGGTCGGAGGAGCCGACACTGAAGCTTTCTTT.

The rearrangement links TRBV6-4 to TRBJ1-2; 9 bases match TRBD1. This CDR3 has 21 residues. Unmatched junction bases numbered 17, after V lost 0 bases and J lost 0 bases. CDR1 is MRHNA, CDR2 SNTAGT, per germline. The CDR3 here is CASSDSILLWDRDLSNYGYTF. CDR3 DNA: TGTGCCAGCAGTGACTCGATTCTATTGTGGGACAGGGACCTTTCTAACTATGGCTACACCTTC.

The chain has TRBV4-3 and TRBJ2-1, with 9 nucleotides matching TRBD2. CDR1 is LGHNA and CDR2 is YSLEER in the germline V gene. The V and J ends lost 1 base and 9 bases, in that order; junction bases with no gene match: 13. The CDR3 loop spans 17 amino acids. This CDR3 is CASSQGGGRARRGEQFF. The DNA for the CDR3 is TGCGCCAGCAGCCAAGGGGGCGGGAGGGCCCGCCGCGGTGAGCAGTTCTTC.

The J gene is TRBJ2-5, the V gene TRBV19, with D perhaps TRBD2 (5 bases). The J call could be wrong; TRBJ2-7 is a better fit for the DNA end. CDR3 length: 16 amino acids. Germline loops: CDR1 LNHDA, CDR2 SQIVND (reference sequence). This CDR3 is CASSIVRLPASYEQYF. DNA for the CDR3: TGTGCCAGTAGTATCGTTAGACTACCTGCCTCCTACGAGCAGTACTTC.

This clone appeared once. DNA for the CDR3: TGTGCCAGCAGCTTAGAGAGAGGGGGAAGGGTCACAGATACGCAGTATTTT. This translates into CASSLERGGRVTDTQYF. This chain uses TRBV11-2 with TRBJ2-3; D might be TRBD1 (6 bases). This CDR3 is 17 amino acids long. Germline CDR1 reads SGHAT; CDR2 reads FQNNGV. V lost 0 bases to trimming and J lost 2 bases, with 15 bases between them. The whole variable domain, remainder taken from reference TRBV11-2 and TRBJ2-3, is EAGVAQSPRYKIIEKRQSVAFWCNPISGHATLYWYQQILGQGPKLLIQFQNNGVVDDSQLPKDRFSAERLKGVDSTLKIQPAKLEDSAVYLCASSLERGGRVTDTQYFGPGTRLTVL.

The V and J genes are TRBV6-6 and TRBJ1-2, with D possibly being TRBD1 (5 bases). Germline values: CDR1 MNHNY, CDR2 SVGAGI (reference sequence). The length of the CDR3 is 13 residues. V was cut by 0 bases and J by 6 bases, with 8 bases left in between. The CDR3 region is CASSYSLRDGYTF. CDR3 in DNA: TGTGCCAGCAGTTACTCCCTCAGGGATGGCTACACCTTC.

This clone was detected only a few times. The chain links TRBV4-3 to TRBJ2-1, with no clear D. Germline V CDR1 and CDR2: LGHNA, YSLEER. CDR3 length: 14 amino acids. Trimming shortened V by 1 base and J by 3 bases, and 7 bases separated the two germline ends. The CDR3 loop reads CASSQGLNYNEQFF. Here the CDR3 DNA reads TGCGCCAGCAGCCAAGGTCTAAACTACAATGAGCAGTTCTTC.

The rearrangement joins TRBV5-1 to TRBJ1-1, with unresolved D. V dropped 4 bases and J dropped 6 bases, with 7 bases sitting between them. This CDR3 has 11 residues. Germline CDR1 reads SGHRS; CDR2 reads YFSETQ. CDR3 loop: CASSAGAEAFF. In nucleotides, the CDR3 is TGCGCCAGCAGCGCGGGTGCTGAAGCTTTCTTT.

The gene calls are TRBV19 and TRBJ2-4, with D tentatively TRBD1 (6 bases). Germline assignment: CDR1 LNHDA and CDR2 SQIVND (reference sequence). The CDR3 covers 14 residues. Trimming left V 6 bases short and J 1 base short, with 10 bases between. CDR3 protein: CASSDQGAKNIQYF. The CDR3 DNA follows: TGTGCCAGTAGCGATCAGGGGGCCAAAAACATTCAGTACTTC.

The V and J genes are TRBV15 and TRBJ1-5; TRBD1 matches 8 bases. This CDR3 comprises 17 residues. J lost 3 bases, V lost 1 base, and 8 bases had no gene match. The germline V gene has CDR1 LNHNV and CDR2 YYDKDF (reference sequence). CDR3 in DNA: TGTGCCACCAGCAGAGGGTTCGAGACAGGGGTCAATCAGCCCCAGCATTTT. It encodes CATSRGFETGVNQPQHF.